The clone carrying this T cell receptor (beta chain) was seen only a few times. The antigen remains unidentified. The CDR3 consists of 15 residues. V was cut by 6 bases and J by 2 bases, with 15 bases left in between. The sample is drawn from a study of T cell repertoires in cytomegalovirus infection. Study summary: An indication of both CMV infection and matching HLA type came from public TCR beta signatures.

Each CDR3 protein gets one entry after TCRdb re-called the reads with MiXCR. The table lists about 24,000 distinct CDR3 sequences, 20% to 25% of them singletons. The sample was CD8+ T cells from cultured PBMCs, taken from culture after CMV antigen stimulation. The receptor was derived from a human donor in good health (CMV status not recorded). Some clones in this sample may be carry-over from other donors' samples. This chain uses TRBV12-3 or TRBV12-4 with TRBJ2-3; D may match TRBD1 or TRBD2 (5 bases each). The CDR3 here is CASSALWGNTDTQYF. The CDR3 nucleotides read TGTGCCAGCAGCGCGCTTTGGGGGAACACAGATACGCAGTATTTT.